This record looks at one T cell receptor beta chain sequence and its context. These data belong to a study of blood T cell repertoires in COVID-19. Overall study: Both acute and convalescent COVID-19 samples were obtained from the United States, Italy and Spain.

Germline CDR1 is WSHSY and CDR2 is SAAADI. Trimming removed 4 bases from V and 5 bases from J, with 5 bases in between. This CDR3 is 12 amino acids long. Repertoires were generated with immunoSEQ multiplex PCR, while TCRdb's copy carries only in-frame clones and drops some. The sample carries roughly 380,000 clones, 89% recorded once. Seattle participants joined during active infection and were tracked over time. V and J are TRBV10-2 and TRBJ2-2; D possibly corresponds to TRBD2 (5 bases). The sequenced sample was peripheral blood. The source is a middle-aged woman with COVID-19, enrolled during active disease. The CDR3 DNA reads TGCGCCAGCAGTGGAGGGACCGGGGAGCTGTTTTTT. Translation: CASSGGTGELFF.